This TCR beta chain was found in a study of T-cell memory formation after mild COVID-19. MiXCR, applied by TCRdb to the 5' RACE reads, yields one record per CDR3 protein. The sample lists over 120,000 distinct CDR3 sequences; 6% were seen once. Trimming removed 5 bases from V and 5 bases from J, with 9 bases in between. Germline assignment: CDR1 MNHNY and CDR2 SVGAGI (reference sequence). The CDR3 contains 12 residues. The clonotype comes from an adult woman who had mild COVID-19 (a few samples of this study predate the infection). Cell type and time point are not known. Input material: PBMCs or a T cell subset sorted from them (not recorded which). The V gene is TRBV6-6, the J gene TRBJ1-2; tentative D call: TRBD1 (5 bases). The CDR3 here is CASSETAYGYTF. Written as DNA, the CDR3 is TGTGCCAGCAGTGAGACAGCATATGGCTACACCTTC.